This T cell receptor (beta chain) came from a study of cytomegalovirus exposure and HLA in healthy donors. General study results and limits: Most sequenced TCRs were rare (though some public TCRs occurred in many donors). An observed cluster of highly shared sequence variants was recorded as a likely sequencing artifact. Previously analyzed data showed that most TCR beta V segments were productive at a frequency of about 87% or about 30%.

A note on this clone: The antigen is not known.

PCR amplification relied on 60 Vbeta primers (plus 13 Jbeta primers). Assay used: immunoSEQ multiplex PCR; TCRdb lists only in-frame clones, some missing. Seen here are approximately 220,000 clones, 60% to 85% observed once, and the top ten hold 15% to 17%. Whereas donors were nominally healthy upon sampling, unrecorded immune exposures were probable. Germline V gene lookup returns CDR1 SGHNT and CDR2 YYREEE (reference sequence). Trimming cost V 4 bases and J 4 bases, with 13 bases left between them. There are 14 residues in the CDR3. The genes are TRBV5-4 and TRBJ2-3; possible D gene TRBD2, 5 bases. The clonotype was recovered from a man aged 35 to 55 in good health and CMV-seronegative. The sequenced sample was PBMCs. This chain's CDR3 is CASSPPSGPDTQYF. The CDR3 DNA reads TGTGCCAGCAGCCCACCCAGCGGCCCAGATACGCAGTATTTT.